Below are 3 T cell receptor beta chains sequenced from a single sample in a study of blood T cell repertoires in COVID-19. Sequenced by immunoSEQ multiplex PCR; TCRdb stores in-frame clones only, minus some. The sample includes more than 250,000 clones, over 75% of them seen just once. Specimen: PBMCs or T cells enriched from blood (not recorded which). All receptors come from a woman under 30 who had recovered from COVID-19.

The rearrangement links TRBV24-1 to TRBJ2-3; D uncertain. V gave up 5 bases and J gave up 0 bases, with 11 bases separating them. The V gene's germline CDR1 is KGHDR and CDR2 SFDVKD. This CDR3 has 15 amino acids. CDR3 sequence (DNA): TGTGCCACCAGTGCTTCAGGCGTAAGCACAGATACGCAGTATTTT. This encodes CATSASGVSTDTQYF.

In regard to this clone: Distinct nucleotide sequences in the sample also encode this CDR3. The chain combines TRBV27 with TRBJ2-3, with D perhaps TRBD1 (6 bases). Germline CDR1 reads MNHEY; CDR2 reads SMNVEV (reference sequence). This CDR3 has 15 residues. V gave up 4 bases and J gave up 0 bases, with 11 bases separating them. CDR3: CASSSGTTSTDTQYF. The DNA for the CDR3 is TGTGCCAGCAGTTCCGGGACAACTAGCACAGATACGCAGTATTTT.

J is TRBJ1-1 and V is TRBV6-4; D is unclear. The V and J ends lost 2 bases and 0 bases respectively, with 10 bases between them. Germline lookup yields CDR1 MRHNA and CDR2 SNTAGT. This CDR3 region has 15 residues. CDR3 loop: CASSDRALMNTEAFF. The CDR3 nucleotides read TGTGCCAGCAGTGACAGAGCTCTTATGAACACTGAAGCTTTCTTT.